This record covers a single TCR beta chain. V was pared by 4 bases and J by 0 bases, with 7 bases between. The germline V gene encodes CDR1 SGHTA and CDR2 FQGNSA. The CDR3 has 13 amino acids. TCRdb's copy holds only in-frame clones and misses some; the assay was immunoSEQ multiplex PCR. Among tens of thousands of clones listed, roughly 82% were seen once. The data stem from a study of blood T cell repertoires in COVID-19. Source material: peripheral blood. The chain has TRBV7-2 and TRBJ2-7; no clear D. The sequence derives from a human donor in a cohort sampled during active COVID-19. Here the CDR3 DNA reads TGTGCCAGCAGCTACTTTTTCTCCTACGAGCAGTACTTC. As protein: CASSYFFSYEQYF.